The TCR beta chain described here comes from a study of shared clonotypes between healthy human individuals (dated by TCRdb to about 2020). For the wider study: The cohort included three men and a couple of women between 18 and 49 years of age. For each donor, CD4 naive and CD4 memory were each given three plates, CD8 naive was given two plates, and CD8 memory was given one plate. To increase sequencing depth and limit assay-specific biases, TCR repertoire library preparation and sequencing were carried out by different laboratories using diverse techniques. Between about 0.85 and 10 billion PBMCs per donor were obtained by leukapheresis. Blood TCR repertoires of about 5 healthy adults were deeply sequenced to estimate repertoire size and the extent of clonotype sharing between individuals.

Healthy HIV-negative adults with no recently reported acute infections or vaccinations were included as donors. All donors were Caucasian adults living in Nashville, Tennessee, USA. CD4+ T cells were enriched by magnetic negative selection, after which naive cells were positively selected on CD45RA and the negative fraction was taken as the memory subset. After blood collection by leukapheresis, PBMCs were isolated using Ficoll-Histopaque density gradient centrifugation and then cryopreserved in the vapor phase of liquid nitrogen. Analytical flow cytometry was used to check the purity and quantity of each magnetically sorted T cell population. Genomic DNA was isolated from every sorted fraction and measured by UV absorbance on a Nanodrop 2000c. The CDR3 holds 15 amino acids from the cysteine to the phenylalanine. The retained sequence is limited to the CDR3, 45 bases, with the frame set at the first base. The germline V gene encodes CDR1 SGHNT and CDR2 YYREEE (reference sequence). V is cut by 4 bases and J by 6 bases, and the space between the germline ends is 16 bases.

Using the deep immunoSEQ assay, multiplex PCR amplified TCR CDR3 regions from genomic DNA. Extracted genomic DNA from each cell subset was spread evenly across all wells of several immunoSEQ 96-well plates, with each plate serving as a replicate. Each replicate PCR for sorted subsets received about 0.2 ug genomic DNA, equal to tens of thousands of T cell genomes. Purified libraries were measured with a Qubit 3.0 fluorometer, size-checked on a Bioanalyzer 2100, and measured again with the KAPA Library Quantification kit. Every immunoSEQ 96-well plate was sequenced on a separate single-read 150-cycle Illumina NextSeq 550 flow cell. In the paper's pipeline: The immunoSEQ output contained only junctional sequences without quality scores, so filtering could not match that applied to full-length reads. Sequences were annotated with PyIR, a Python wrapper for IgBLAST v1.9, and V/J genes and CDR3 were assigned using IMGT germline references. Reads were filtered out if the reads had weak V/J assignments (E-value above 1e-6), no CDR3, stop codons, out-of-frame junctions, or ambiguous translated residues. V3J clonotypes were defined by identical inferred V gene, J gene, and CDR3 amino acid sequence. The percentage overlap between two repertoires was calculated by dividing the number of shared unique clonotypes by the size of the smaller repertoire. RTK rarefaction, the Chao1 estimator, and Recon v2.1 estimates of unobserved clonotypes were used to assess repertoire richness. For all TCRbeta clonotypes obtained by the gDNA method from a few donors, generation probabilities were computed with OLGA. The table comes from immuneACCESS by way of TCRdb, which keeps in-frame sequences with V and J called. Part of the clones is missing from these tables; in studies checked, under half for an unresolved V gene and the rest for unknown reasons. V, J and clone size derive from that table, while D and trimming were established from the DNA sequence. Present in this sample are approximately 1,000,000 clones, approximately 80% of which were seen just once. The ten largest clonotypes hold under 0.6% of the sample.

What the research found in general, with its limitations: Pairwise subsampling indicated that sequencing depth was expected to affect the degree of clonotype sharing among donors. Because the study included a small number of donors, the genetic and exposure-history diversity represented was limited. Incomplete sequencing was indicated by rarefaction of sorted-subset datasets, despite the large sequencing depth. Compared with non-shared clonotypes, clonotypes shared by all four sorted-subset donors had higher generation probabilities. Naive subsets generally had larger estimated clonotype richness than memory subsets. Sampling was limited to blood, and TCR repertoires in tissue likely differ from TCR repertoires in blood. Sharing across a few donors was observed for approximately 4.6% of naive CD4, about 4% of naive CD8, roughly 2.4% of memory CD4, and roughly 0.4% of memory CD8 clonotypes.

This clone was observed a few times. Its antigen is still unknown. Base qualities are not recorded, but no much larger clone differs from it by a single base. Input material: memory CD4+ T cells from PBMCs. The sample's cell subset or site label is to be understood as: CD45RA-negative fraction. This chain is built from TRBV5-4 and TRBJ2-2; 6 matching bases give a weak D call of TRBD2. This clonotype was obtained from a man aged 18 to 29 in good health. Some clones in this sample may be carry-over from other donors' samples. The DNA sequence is TGTGCCAGCAGCCCCAAAAGGGGAGGAGCCGGGGAGCTGTTTTTT. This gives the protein CASSPKRGGAGELFF.